This TCR beta chain was found in a study of T cells expressing NK-cell markers. Study-wide context: Sorted CD3+CD56+NKG2C+, CD3+CD56+NKG2C- and CD3+CD56-NKG2C+ T cells supplied TCR beta repertoires.

What made the TCR beta cDNA was 5'RACE template switching with UMIs. No DNA is given; TCRdb re-called the 5' RACE reads and lists each CDR3 protein once. The table lists some 460,000 distinct CDR3 sequences, with 1.4% to 1.5% in the top ten. Germline-derived CDR1 and CDR2 are SGDLS and YYNGEE. There are 15 residues in the CDR3. The receptor's source is a woman aged 45-60 years in good health. This chain uses TRBV9 with TRBJ2-1; TCRdb calls TRBD2, which cannot be checked without DNA. Source material: blood T cells: a sorted CD56 or NKG2C T cell subset, CD4+ or CD8+ T cells, or bulk PBMC T cells (not recorded which). CDR3 sequence reads: CASSSSGRERDEQFF.